What follows are 28 T cell receptor beta chains derived from one specimen sequenced in a study of blood T cell repertoires in COVID-19 (dated by TCRdb to between 2020 and 2021). Library creation used the immunoSEQ multiplex PCR assay. Entries here come from immuneACCESS through TCRdb and include only in-frame sequences with V and J called. Some clones fail to appear in such tables; in the studies checked, an unresolved V gene covers under half of the shortfall, and the cause of the remainder is unknown. Here the sample has some 190,000 clones; approximately 91% occur a single time. The ten biggest clones cover approximately 1.5% of the sample. The sequencing input was peripheral blood. The receptors derive from a man aged 18-30 years with active or convalescent COVID-19.

CDR3 DNA sequence: TGTGCCAGCAGCTTAGAGGGACTGCGAAACTATGGCTACACCTTC. Translated: CASSLEGLRNYGYTF. The genes are TRBV11-1 and TRBJ1-2; a weak D match, TRBD1 (5 bases). V lost 1 base, J lost 2 bases, and 11 bases lay in between. The CDR3 contains 15 residues. The germline V gene has CDR1 SGHAT and CDR2 FQDESV (reference sequence).

The V call is TRBV7-2, the J call TRBJ1-5; D uncertain. Looked up from germline, CDR1 is SGHTA and CDR2 is FQGNSA. The CDR3 totals 15 residues. V was pared by 1 base and J by 5 bases, with 12 bases between. The CDR3 spells CASSLGRETYQPQHF. CDR3 nucleotides: TGTGCCAGCAGCTTAGGGAGGGAGACGTATCAGCCCCAGCATTTT.

The chain joins TRBV2 to TRBJ1-5, with D unresolved. The CDR3 loop spans 18 amino acids. Germline V gives CDR1 SNHLY, CDR2 FYNNEI. Trimming pared 7 bases from V and 3 bases from J, leaving 25 bases between. The CDR3 nucleotides are TGTGCCAGCATTGGATGGGAGGGCGCGGATGGGGTCAATCAGCCCCAGCATTTT. As protein: CASIGWEGADGVNQPQHF.

This chain uses TRBV5-4 with TRBJ1-2; TRBD1 aligns across 8 bases. The V segment lost 4 bases and the J segment 7 bases; nucleotides outside the gene matches: 9. The CDR3 length is 14 residues. The germline V gene encodes CDR1 SGHNT and CDR2 YYREEE (reference sequence). In nucleotides, the CDR3 is TGTGCCAGCAGCGCCGACAGGGGACTGTCTGGCTACACCTTC. Protein product: CASSADRGLSGYTF.

The V call is TRBV29-1, the J call TRBJ1-2, with D unresolved. Germline CDR1 and CDR2: SQVTM and ANQGSEA. This CDR3 contains 14 residues. Trimming took 6 bases from V and 2 from J, leaving 16 bases between them. CDR3 DNA sequence: TGCAGCGTACCTGACGGCGGGCCCAACTATGGCTACACCTTC. Protein product: CSVPDGGPNYGYTF.

The rearrangement links TRBV9 to TRBJ1-1, with D unresolved. This CDR3 is 14 amino acids long. Germline assignment: CDR1 SGDLS and CDR2 YYNGEE. Trimming stripped 6 bases from V and 0 bases from J, with 12 bases between. CDR3 residues: CASNRGGMNTEAFF. For the CDR3, the DNA is TGTGCCAGCAACCGAGGAGGGATGAACACTGAAGCTTTCTTT.

The chain uses TRBV6-1 and TRBJ2-1, with D perhaps matching TRBD2 (6 bases). Per germline, CDR1 MNHNS and CDR2 SASEGT. Trimming shortened V by 1 base and J by 3 bases, and 10 bases separated the two germline ends. The CDR3 contains 15 residues. CDR3 sequence reads: CASSEGLADYNEQFF. The CDR3 DNA reads TGTGCCAGCAGTGAAGGGTTAGCGGACTACAATGAGCAGTTCTTC.

The chain has TRBV5-1 and TRBJ2-3; 11 bases fit TRBD1. Germline CDR1 and CDR2: SGHRS and YFSETQ. The CDR3 has 14 amino acids. The J segment lost 6 bases and the V segment lost 3 bases, leaving 3 bases of the junction unmatched. The CDR3 DNA is TGCGCCAGCAGCTCCGGACAGGGGGCTGATACGCAGTATTTT. Its protein is CASSSGQGADTQYF. Drawing the rest from reference TRBV5-1 and TRBJ2-3, the complete variable domain is KAGVTQTPRYLIKTRGQQVTLSCSPISGHRSVSWYQQTPGQGLQFLFEYFSETQRNKGNFPGRFSGRQFSNSRSEMNVSTLELGDSALYLCASSSGQGADTQYFGPGTRLTVL.

The chain is built from TRBV12-5 and TRBJ2-1; possible D gene TRBD1, 7 bases. Trimming removed 4 bases from V and 8 bases from J, with 12 bases in between. This CDR3 is 13 amino acids long. Germline CDR1 and CDR2: LGHNT and FRNRAP. The CDR3 bases are TGTGCTAGTGGTTATGACAGGGACTATGAGCAGTTCTTC. It encodes CASGYDRDYEQFF.

This chain joins TRBV19 and TRBJ1-5, with a tentative D call TRBD1 (5 bases). Germline CDR1 reads LNHDA; CDR2 reads SQIVND (reference sequence). The CDR3 is made up of 13 amino acids. The V and J ends lost 6 bases and 7 bases respectively, with 13 bases between them. For the CDR3, the DNA is TGTGCCAGTAGATCAGGGTACGGACAGCCCCAGCATTTT. It translates to CASRSGYGQPQHF.

This sequence joins TRBV10-3 and TRBJ2-4; 8 bases are a match to TRBD1. V dropped 10 bases and J dropped 5; count of bases not matched to a gene: 10. Germline CDR1 ENHRY, CDR2 SYGVKD. There are 14 residues in the CDR3. The CDR3, as DNA: TGTGCCACCGCCCTTCCGGGACAGGAAAACATTCAGTACTTC. Its protein product is CATALPGQENIQYF.

This chain uses TRBV6-5 with TRBJ1-2; D possibly corresponds to TRBD1 (6 bases). CDR1 is MNHEY and CDR2 is SVGAGI in the germline V gene. CDR3 length: 14 residues. V was trimmed by 5 bases and J by 5 bases, leaving 15 bases between them. Here the CDR3 reads CASSPDRRNYGYTF. CDR3 nucleotide sequence: TGTGCCAGCAGTCCTGACAGGAGAAATTATGGCTACACCTTC.

The rearrangement links TRBV11-2 to TRBJ2-1; 14 bases align to TRBD2. J lost 7 bases, V lost 2 bases, and 4 bases had no gene match. Germline V lookup: CDR1 SGHAT, CDR2 FQNNGV. This CDR3 has 16 residues. CDR3 nucleotides: TGTGCCAGCAGCTTATCGGGACTAGCGGGAGCTAATGAGCAGTTCTTC. It encodes CASSLSGLAGANEQFF.

The CDR3 coding sequence is TGTGCCACCAGCAGACCGGGAGGGGGTGCAGAGACCCAGTACTTC. Its translation is CATSRPGGGAETQYF. The chain has TRBV15 and TRBJ2-5, with TRBD2 identical over 8 bases. V gave up 2 bases and J gave up 4 bases; unmatched junction bases: 6. The CDR3 totals 15 residues. Germline CDR1 and CDR2: LNHNV and YYDKDF (reference sequence). Combining the CDR3 with reference TRBV15 and TRBJ2-5 gives the whole variable domain DAMVIQNPRYQVTQFGKPVTLSCSQTLNHNVMYWYQQKSSQAPKLLFHYYDKDFNNEADTPDNFQSRRPNTSFCFLDIRSPGLGDTAMYLCATSRPGGGAETQYFGPGTRLLVL.

The V call is TRBV19, the J call TRBJ1-2; 7 bases match TRBD1. Germline trimming cut 5 bases from V and 4 bases from J; bases unmatched to any gene: 4. Per germline, CDR1 LNHDA and CDR2 SQIVND (reference sequence). The CDR3 totals 13 residues. CDR3 in DNA: TGTGCCAGTAGTTCTCGACAGGGCTATGGCTACACCTTC. It yields the protein CASSSRQGYGYTF. The full variable domain, in which reference TRBV19 and TRBJ1-2 provide the parts outside the CDR3, is DGGITQSPKYLFRKEGQNVTLSCEQNLNHDAMYWYRQDPGQGLRLIYYSQIVNDFQKGDIAEGYSVSREKKESFPLTVTSAQKNPTAFYLCASSSRQGYGYTFGSGTRLTVV.

This sequence joins TRBV2 and TRBJ1-3; D is uncertain. The CDR3 is made up of 14 amino acids. Trimming shortened V by 6 bases and J by 0 bases, and 9 bases separated the two germline ends. Germline V lookup: CDR1 SNHLY, CDR2 FYNNEI. CDR3 in DNA: TGTGCCAGCAGGGGCAGCAGCTCTGGAAACACCATATATTTT. It specifies CASRGSSSGNTIYF.

This chain uses TRBV2 with TRBJ2-7; 7 nucleotides match TRBD1. The CDR3 is made up of 14 amino acids. Germline V gene sequence: CDR1 SNHLY, CDR2 FYNNEI. Unmatched junction bases numbered 6, after V lost 4 bases and J lost 3 bases. CDR3 coding DNA: TGTGCCAGCAGTGGAGGACAGGCCTACTACGAGCAGTACTTC. Protein sequence: CASSGGQAYYEQYF.

The chain combines TRBV19 with TRBJ2-2; D unclear. This CDR3 is built from 14 residues. V gave up 6 bases and J gave up 1 base, with 9 bases separating them. Germline V lookup: CDR1 LNHDA, CDR2 SQIVND (reference sequence). CDR3 amino acids: CASSTIRNTGELFF. The CDR3 DNA reads TGTGCCAGTAGCACTATACGGAACACCGGGGAGCTGTTTTTT.

The chain links TRBV30 to TRBJ1-1; no definite D call. The CDR3 spans 14 residues. Germline V gene lookup returns CDR1 GTSNPN and CDR2 SVGIG (reference sequence). V was shortened by 2 bases and J by 3 bases, with 13 bases between the two germline ends. CDR3 nucleotide sequence: TGTGCCTGGAGTTACGACCTGGCGGACACTGAAGCTTTCTTT. It is translated as CAWSYDLADTEAFF.

In regard to this clone: Other DNA sequences in this sample translate to the same CDR3. The chain carries TRBV7-2 and TRBJ2-3; 12 bases align to TRBD2. The germline V gene has CDR1 SGHTA and CDR2 FQGNSA. V lost 1 base, J lost 1 base, and 0 bases stayed unmatched. The CDR3 spans 16 residues. The CDR3 spells CASSLGLAGGTDTQYF. CDR3 coding DNA: TGTGCCAGCAGCTTAGGACTAGCGGGGGGCACAGATACGCAGTATTTT.

This clone occurred once. CDR3 bases: TGTGCCACCAGGGCTACAGGGGGCGTAGAGACCCAGTACTTC. Its translation is CATRATGGVETQYF. This chain uses TRBV24-1 with TRBJ2-5; 9 nucleotides line up with TRBD1. With V trimmed by 7 bases and J by 4 bases, 6 bases remained unmatched. The CDR3 runs to 14 residues. Germline-derived CDR1 and CDR2 are KGHDR and SFDVKD.

This chain links TRBV4-1 with TRBJ1-1; D is possibly TRBD1 (5 bases). The CDR3 has 17 amino acids. Trimming left V 1 base short and J 4 bases short, with 19 bases between. Germline V gene sequence: CDR1 MGHRA, CDR2 YSYEKL. CDR3 residues: CASSQGVVGKGITEAFF. The CDR3 region has the DNA TGCGCCAGCAGCCAAGGCGTAGTAGGGAAGGGGATCACTGAAGCTTTCTTT.

J is TRBJ2-5 and V is TRBV7-8; 9 nucleotides align to TRBD1. V lost 5 bases and J lost 5; bases outside the gene matches: 9. Germline assignment: CDR1 SGHVS and CDR2 FQNEAQ. The CDR3 has 15 residues. CDR3 nucleotides: TGTGCCAGCAGCAAACTACAGGGGGCTGGGGAGACCCAGTACTTC. Its translation is CASSKLQGAGETQYF.

This chain joins TRBV7-2 and TRBJ2-5, with 11 bases identical to TRBD2. This CDR3 has 15 amino acids. The V and J ends lost 5 bases and 1 base, in that order; junction bases with no gene match: 3. Germline lookup yields CDR1 SGHTA and CDR2 FQGNSA. The CDR3 DNA reads as TGTGCCAGCAGCGCGACTAGCGGGATCCAAGAGACCCAGTACTTC. This gives the protein CASSATSGIQETQYF.

V usage is TRBV19 and J usage is TRBJ2-7; 7 bases match TRBD1. The CDR3 totals 17 residues. The germline gives CDR1 LNHDA, CDR2 SQIVND (reference sequence). V lost 5 bases, J lost 1 base, and 14 bases stayed unmatched. The CDR3 loop reads CASSSTLLGQRSYEQYF. DNA of the CDR3: TGTGCCAGTAGTTCAACCCTTCTGGGACAGCGTTCCTACGAGCAGTACTTC.

This clone was detected only a few times. V usage is TRBV6-5 and J usage is TRBJ1-3; D remains ambiguous. The CDR3 sequence is 13 residues long. Trimming stripped 8 bases from V and 4 bases from J, with 12 bases between. CDR1 MNHEY and CDR2 SVGAGI come from the germline V gene. The CDR3 region is CASAAGSGNTIYF. The CDR3 nucleotides are TGTGCCAGCGCGGCGGGGTCCGGAAACACCATATATTTT.

The V call is TRBV29-1, the J call TRBJ2-1; 11 bases line up with TRBD2. V gave up 6 bases and J gave up 1 base; unmatched junction bases: 8. Per the germline V gene, CDR1 is SQVTM and CDR2 is ANQGSEA. The CDR3 loop spans 16 amino acids. The CDR3 sequence is CSVIGLAGGSYNEQFF. The CDR3 nucleotides read TGCAGCGTGATAGGCCTAGCGGGGGGTTCCTACAATGAGCAGTTCTTC.

The J gene is TRBJ1-2, the V gene TRBV5-1, with TRBD1 matching 8 bases. The CDR3 is 16 amino acids. Germline CDR1 is SGHRS and CDR2 is YFSETQ. Trimming cost V 4 bases and J 8 bases; bases outside gene matches: 16. The CDR3 DNA follows: TGCGCCAGCAGCCGAACCAAGACGACAGGGGTCAGAGGCTACACCTTC. Translated, it gives CASSRTKTTGVRGYTF.